This T cell receptor (beta chain) appears in the sequencing data of a study of T cells after yellow fever vaccination. Study-wide results and limits: Clonotypes found in both CD4 and CD8 compartments made up a small share. Bulk-population clonotypes that are abundant could appear as contaminants in FACS-sorted repertoires. Most clones from primary vaccination were detected again post-booster (roughly 96% CD4, around 90% CD8).

With respect to this clonotype: The antigen is undetermined.

Synthesis of TCR cDNA relied on 5'RACE template switching, which attached a universal primer site and UMIs. Via MiXCR, TCRdb re-called the 5' RACE reads, giving one row per CDR3 protein. This table holds roughly 300,000 distinct CDR3 sequences, roughly 8.6% found once. Per germline, CDR1 SNHLY and CDR2 FYNNEI. The CDR3 sequence is 13 residues long. Trimming took off 6 bases at V and 3 bases at J, with 9 bases between the two ends. Here the sequenced sample was PBMCs, taken roughly seven weeks after the first yellow fever vaccination. The rearrangement joins TRBV2 to TRBJ1-3, with D unresolved. The source of this sequence is a man aged 18 to 29 who received the YFV17D yellow fever vaccine. The chain's CDR3 is CASSLDNGNTIYF. CDR3 bases: TGTGCCAGCAGCTTAGATAATGGAAACACCATATATTTT.